The 17 T cell receptor beta chains below all came from one sample that was sequenced in a study of T-cell memory formation after mild COVID-19. TCRdb recomputed calls from the 5' RACE reads with MiXCR, one row per CDR3 protein. The data contain 550,000 to 700,000 distinct CDR3 sequences, more than 15% of them singletons. Sequenced input: PBMCs or a T cell subset sorted from them (not recorded which). Receptor source: an adult woman who had mild COVID-19 (a few samples of this study predate the infection). Cell type and time point are not known.

The gene calls are TRBV20-1 and TRBJ2-1; perhaps D is TRBD1 or TRBD2 (5 bases each). The CDR3 totals 11 residues. Germline CDR1 and CDR2: DFQATT and SNEGSKA (reference sequence). The CDR3 sequence is CSLPRGNEQFF. In DNA form, the CDR3 reads TGCAGCCTCCCGAGGGGAAATGAGCAGTTCTTC.

The chain carries TRBV11-2 and TRBJ2-2; D is unclear. The CDR3 is 12 amino acids. The germline gives CDR1 SGHAT, CDR2 FQNNGV. V lost 6 bases and J 8 bases, leaving 10 bases between the germline ends. The DNA for the CDR3 is TGTGCCAGCAGTCACCCACCGGGGGAGCTGTTTTTT. Translating it yields CASSHPPGELFF. Full variable domain (rest looked up from reference TRBV11-2 and TRBJ2-2): EAGVAQSPRYKIIEKRQSVAFWCNPISGHATLYWYQQILGQGPKLLIQFQNNGVVDDSQLPKDRFSAERLKGVDSTLKIQPAKLEDSAVYLCASSHPPGELFFGEGSRLTVL.

V and J are TRBV2 and TRBJ2-5; D ambiguous. This CDR3 comprises 13 residues. Trimming pared 4 bases from V and 5 bases from J, leaving 11 bases between. Germline CDR1 and CDR2: SNHLY and FYNNEI. In DNA, the CDR3 is TGTGCCAGCAGTGTTACACCTCGCGAGACCCAGTACTTC. Its translation is CASSVTPRETQYF.

This clonotype was observed at least ten times. The rearrangement uses TRBV5-1 and TRBJ2-5; D might be TRBD1 or TRBD2, each matching 5 bases. CDR3 length: 13 amino acids. The germline gives CDR1 SGHRS, CDR2 YFSETQ. V lost 7 bases and J lost 4, with 14 bases in between. This chain's CDR3 is CASSPEGRETQYF. The CDR3 DNA sequence: TGCGCCAGCTCCCCCGAGGGGCGAGAGACCCAGTACTTC.

The CDR3 DNA follows: TGCAGTGCTACCCAGAGAGGTGGGGGCCGGGGCCCCACAGATACGCAGTATTTT. It specifies CSATQRGGGRGPTDTQYF. The chain employs TRBV20-1 and TRBJ2-3, with D perhaps TRBD1 (6 bases). Deletions cut 4 bases from V and 2 bases from J, with 25 bases between. From germline, CDR1 is DFQATT and CDR2 SNEGSKA (reference sequence). The CDR3 loop spans 18 amino acids.

This clonotype was recorded at least ten times. The chain carries TRBV27 and TRBJ2-5; D is perhaps TRBD1 or TRBD2 (5 bases each). The V and J ends lost 8 bases and 2 bases respectively, with 12 bases between them. Germline V gene lookup returns CDR1 MNHEY and CDR2 SMNVEV (reference sequence). This CDR3 spans 13 amino acids. CDR3 in DNA: TGTGCCAGCGCAGAGGGGTTTCAAGAGACCCAGTACTTC. It codes for CASAEGFQETQYF.

This clonotype was seen more than once but under ten times. The rearrangement joins TRBV4-1 to TRBJ1-2, with D tentatively TRBD1 (6 bases). The germline V and J ends were trimmed by 3 bases and 3 bases, with 14 bases remaining between them. Germline V gene sequence: CDR1 MGHRA, CDR2 YSYEKL. The CDR3 totals 15 residues. The CDR3 protein is CASSQTRTADYGYTF. Written as DNA, the CDR3 is TGCGCCAGCAGCCAGACTCGGACAGCGGACTATGGCTACACCTTC.

The chain has TRBV12-3 or TRBV12-4 and TRBJ1-2; 7 bases map to TRBD1. This CDR3 is built from 17 residues. V dropped 3 bases and J dropped 7; count of bases not matched to a gene: 17. This CDR3 is CASSFGQGGPRAGGYTF. The CDR3 DNA is TGTGCCAGCAGTTTCGGCCAAGGGGGCCCCAGGGCGGGTGGCTACACCTTC.

The chain recombines TRBV6-6 with TRBJ2-1; no clear D gene. V was cut by 0 bases and J by 2 bases, with 5 bases left in between. This CDR3 spans 14 amino acids. Germline V gene sequence: CDR1 MNHNY, CDR2 SVGAGI (reference sequence). CDR3 in DNA: TGTGCCAGCAGTTACTCGTCAGCCTACAATGAGCAGTTCTTC. This sequence encodes CASSYSSAYNEQFF.

In this sample, this clonotype turned up a few times. The chain joins TRBV25-1 to TRBJ2-3; D possibly corresponds to TRBD1 (5 bases). Trimming removed 6 bases from V and 7 bases from J, with 17 bases in between. Germline-derived CDR1 and CDR2 are MGHDK and SYGVNS. The CDR3 has 14 amino acids. Here the CDR3 DNA reads TGTGCCAGCAGCCATCCCGCGACAGAAAATACGCAGTATTTT. Protein sequence: CASSHPATENTQYF.

This clonotype was seen a handful of times. This chain connects TRBV20-1 to TRBJ1-2; unclear D gene. V shed 2 bases and J shed 0 bases, with 10 bases lying between them. The germline V gene has CDR1 DFQATT and CDR2 SNEGSKA (reference sequence). CDR3 length equals 14 residues. In nucleotides, the CDR3 is TGCAGTGCTAGAATTACCGGGACTAACTATGGCTACACCTTC. Its translation is CSARITGTNYGYTF.

The rearrangement links TRBV20-1 to TRBJ2-6, with TRBD1 as a possible D gene (8 bases). The CDR3 spans 16 residues. The germline gives CDR1 DFQATT, CDR2 SNEGSKA (reference sequence). The V gene lost 6 bases and the J gene lost 0 bases, with 15 bases spanning the gap. The CDR3, as DNA: TGCAGTGCGCGGGGGACAGGCAACTCTGGGGCCAACGTCCTGACTTTC. Translated: CSARGTGNSGANVLTF.

The chain couples TRBV4-2 to TRBJ2-7, with 7 nucleotides matching TRBD2. Germline values: CDR1 LGHNA, CDR2 YNFKEQ. V lost 0 bases to trimming and J lost 3 bases; unmatched junction nucleotides: 11. The length of the CDR3 is 17 residues. For the CDR3, the DNA is TGTGCCAGCAGCCAAGATTTAGCTAGCGGCACATACTACGAGCAGTACTTC. Its protein product is CASSQDLASGTYYEQYF.

This chain joins TRBV6-5 and TRBJ2-1; a weak D match, TRBD1 (6 bases). The V and J ends lost 7 bases and 2 bases respectively, with 21 bases between them. Germline V CDR1 and CDR2: MNHEY, SVGAGI. This CDR3 is built from 17 residues. The CDR3 is CASTYSWSGTPYNEQFF. CDR3 DNA sequence: TGTGCCAGCACCTACTCCTGGTCGGGGACACCCTACAATGAGCAGTTCTTC.

This clonotype was detected only a few times. V and J are TRBV7-2 and TRBJ2-1; D gene unclear. The CDR3 is made up of 16 amino acids. Germline-derived CDR1 and CDR2 are SGHTA and FQGNSA. The V end lost 2 bases, the J end lost 0 bases, and 11 bases lay between the germline ends. The CDR3 reads CASSLLSPSSYNEQFF. CDR3 coding DNA: TGTGCCAGCAGCTTATTAAGCCCCAGCTCCTACAATGAGCAGTTCTTC. Drawing the rest from reference TRBV7-2 and TRBJ2-1, the complete variable domain is GAGVSQSPSNKVTEKGKDVELRCDPISGHTALYWYRQSLGQGLEFLIYFQGNSAPDKSGLPSDRFSAERTGGSVSTLTIQRTQQEDSAVYLCASSLLSPSSYNEQFFGPGTRLTVL.

CDR3 coding DNA: TGTGCCAGCAGCCAAGGAGGCTGGGGAGAGACCTATCTAGCGGGTACGACAGATACGCAGTATTTT. Its protein product is CASSQGGWGETYLAGTTDTQYF. V gene TRBV4-2 combines with J gene TRBJ2-3; 8 bases agree with TRBD2. The junction had 24 bases not matched to a gene; V was cut back by 1 base and J by 3 bases. CDR3 length: 22 residues. Looked up from germline, CDR1 is LGHNA and CDR2 is YNFKEQ.

This chain links TRBV5-1 with TRBJ2-2; D perhaps matches TRBD1 (6 bases). CDR1 and CDR2 (germline): SGHRS, YFSETQ. Trimming took off 9 bases at V and 5 bases at J, with 11 bases between the two ends. The CDR3 runs to 12 residues. CDR3 DNA sequence: TGCGCCACCAAACAGGGTACCGGGGAGCTGTTTTTT. The encoded protein is CATKQGTGELFF. The variable domain in full, with the rest retrieved from reference TRBV5-1 and TRBJ2-2, is KAGVTQTPRYLIKTRGQQVTLSCSPISGHRSVSWYQQTPGQGLQFLFEYFSETQRNKGNFPGRFSGRQFSNSRSEMNVSTLELGDSALYLCATKQGTGELFFGEGSRLTVL.